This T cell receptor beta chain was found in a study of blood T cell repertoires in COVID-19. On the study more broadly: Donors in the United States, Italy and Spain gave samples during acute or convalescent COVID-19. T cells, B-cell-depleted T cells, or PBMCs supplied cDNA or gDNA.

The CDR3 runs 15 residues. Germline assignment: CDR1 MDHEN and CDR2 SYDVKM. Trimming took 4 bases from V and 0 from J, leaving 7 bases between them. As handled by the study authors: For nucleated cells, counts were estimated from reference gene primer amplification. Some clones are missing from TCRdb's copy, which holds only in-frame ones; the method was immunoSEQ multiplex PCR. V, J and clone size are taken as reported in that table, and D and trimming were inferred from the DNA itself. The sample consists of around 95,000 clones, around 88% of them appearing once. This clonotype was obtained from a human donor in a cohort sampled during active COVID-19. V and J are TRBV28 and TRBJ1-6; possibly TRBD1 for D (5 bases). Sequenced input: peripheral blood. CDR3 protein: CASSSDISYNSPLHF. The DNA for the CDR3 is TGTGCCAGCAGTTCGGACATCTCCTATAATTCACCCCTCCACTTT. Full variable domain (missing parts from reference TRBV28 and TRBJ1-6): DVKVTQSSRYLVKRTGEKVFLECVQDMDHENMFWYRQDPGLGLRLIYFSYDVKMKEKGDIPEGYSVSREKKERFSLILESASTNQTSMYLCASSSDISYNSPLHFGNGTRLTVT.